The 13 T cell receptor beta chains in this list originate from one sample, sequenced in a study of T cell repertoires in cytomegalovirus infection. TCRdb re-called the reads through MiXCR, storing one row per CDR3 protein. The sample has more than 400,000 distinct CDR3 sequences, around 27% seen once; the top ten hold approximately 13%. Sequencing input: PBMCs. Every receptor here comes from a human donor in good health (CMV status not recorded). Some clones in this sample may be carry-over from other donors' samples.

This chain joins TRBV6-2 or TRBV6-3 and TRBJ2-3, with 8 positions matching TRBD2. CDR1 is MNHEY, CDR2 SVGEGT, per germline. The CDR3 totals 16 residues. Losses at the gene ends were 1 base for V and 3 bases for J; bases not matched to a gene: 6. In DNA, the CDR3 is TGTGCCAGCAGTTACTGGGCGGGAGGTAATACAGATACGCAGTATTTT. Translation: CASSYWAGGNTDTQYF.

This clonotype was detected only a few times. The genes are TRBV11-2 and TRBJ2-2; D assignment may be TRBD1 or TRBD2 (5 bases each). V was shortened by 5 bases and J by 4 bases, with 20 bases between the two germline ends. Germline V lookup: CDR1 SGHAT, CDR2 FQNNGV. The length of the CDR3 is 17 residues. CDR3 DNA sequence: TGTGCCAGCAGCCTAGTTCGGTGGGGGAGTTCCACCGGGGAGCTGTTTTTT. Its protein is CASSLVRWGSSTGELFF.

The chain joins TRBV7-9 to TRBJ2-1; 7 nucleotides line up with TRBD2. Germline CDR1 SEHNR, CDR2 FQNEAQ (reference sequence). The V gene end was trimmed by 5 bases and the J gene end by 11 bases; junction bases not matched to a gene: 9. This CDR3 comprises 13 residues. CDR3 nucleotides: TGTGCCAGCAGCGGGAGGGTTTTTATTAAGCAGTTCTTC. This gives the protein CASSGRVFIKQFF.

The chain combines TRBV12-3 or TRBV12-4 with TRBJ1-5; no firm D call. Trimming took 4 bases from V and 8 from J, leaving 18 bases between them. The CDR3 is 15 residues long. The chain's CDR3 is CASSSVGPGSEPQHF. The CDR3 region has the DNA TGTGCCAGCAGTTCGGTGGGTCCCGGGAGCGAGCCCCAGCATTTT.

V gene TRBV19 combines with J gene TRBJ2-2, with 11 bases lining up with TRBD2. Germline V gives CDR1 LNHDA, CDR2 SQIVND (reference sequence). CDR3 length equals 16 residues. The V gene end was trimmed by 7 bases and the J gene end by 2 bases; junction bases not matched to a gene: 6. CDR3 protein: CASTPGLAVNTGELFF. The CDR3 DNA reads TGTGCCAGTACGCCGGGACTAGCGGTAAACACCGGGGAGCTGTTTTTT. Complete variable domain (other parts from reference TRBV19 and TRBJ2-2): DGGITQSPKYLFRKEGQNVTLSCEQNLNHDAMYWYRQDPGQGLRLIYYSQIVNDFQKGDIAEGYSVSREKKESFPLTVTSAQKNPTAFYLCASTPGLAVNTGELFFGEGSRLTVL.

The V gene is TRBV6-5, the J gene TRBJ1-4; no clear D gene. The germline V and J ends were trimmed by 2 bases and 8 bases, with 9 bases remaining between them. Germline CDR1 reads MNHEY; CDR2 reads SVGAGI. The CDR3 spans 13 residues. CDR3 in DNA: TGTGCCAGCAGTTACGGGGAGGACGAAAAACTGTTTTTT. Its protein product is CASSYGEDEKLFF.

This clonotype was seen more than once but under ten times. J is TRBJ2-1 and V is TRBV19; TRBD2 aligns across 11 bases. The V gene end was trimmed by 7 bases and the J gene end by 7 bases; junction bases not matched to a gene: 12. Germline assignment: CDR1 LNHDA and CDR2 SQIVND (reference sequence). The CDR3 consists of 16 residues. The CDR3 DNA reads as TGTGCCAGTAATCAACTAGCGGGAGTGGTGGGGAATGAGCAGTTCTTC. This translates into CASNQLAGVVGNEQFF.

This clonotype was seen a handful of times. This chain's CDR3 is CAKEGGEGSYEQYF. The DNA for the CDR3 is TGTGCCAAAGAGGGGGGAGAGGGGTCCTACGAGCAGTACTTC. The chain recombines TRBV2 with TRBJ2-7; D could derive from TRBD1 or TRBD2 (6 bases each). CDR1 and CDR2 from the germline V gene are SNHLY and FYNNEI. Trimming left V 10 bases short and J 1 base short, with 17 bases between. The CDR3 spans 14 residues.

Only a few counts were recorded for this clonotype. V usage is TRBV7-9 and J usage is TRBJ1-1, with 7 bases matching TRBD1. Germline loops: CDR1 SEHNR, CDR2 FQNEAQ (reference sequence). V lost 3 bases and J lost 0; bases outside the gene matches: 7. The CDR3 runs 16 residues. Here the CDR3 reads CASSFPSTGVNTEAFF. The CDR3 coding sequence is TGTGCCAGCAGCTTTCCCTCAACAGGGGTGAACACTGAAGCTTTCTTT.

The genes are TRBV7-9 and TRBJ2-7; 10 bases match TRBD2. CDR3 length: 16 amino acids. In germline, CDR1 is SEHNR, CDR2 FQNEAQ (reference sequence). With V trimmed by 3 bases and J by 4 bases, 9 bases remained unmatched. CDR3 amino acids: CASSFSKLAGTYEQYF. CDR3 DNA: TGTGCCAGCAGCTTCTCGAAACTAGCGGGAACATACGAGCAGTACTTC.

The chain links TRBV7-2 to TRBJ2-1; 9 positions agree with TRBD2. Per germline, CDR1 SGHTA and CDR2 FQGNSA. CDR3 length: 15 residues. V shed 2 bases and J 8 bases; nucleotides not matched to a gene: 7. CDR3 nucleotide sequence: TGTGCCAGCAGCTTAACGGCTAGCGGGACGGATGAGCAGTTCTTC. Protein product: CASSLTASGTDEQFF.

The chain combines TRBV28 with TRBJ1-1; possibly TRBD1 for D (6 bases). V gave up 6 bases and J gave up 1 base, with 21 bases separating them. Germline V CDR1 and CDR2: MDHEN, SYDVKM. The CDR3 consists of 17 residues. For the CDR3, the DNA is TGTGCCAGCAGCATCACATACGGTCAGGGGAAGAACACTGAAGCTTTCTTT. Translated, it gives CASSITYGQGKNTEAFF.

This clonotype was found a few times. The V gene is TRBV7-9, the J gene TRBJ1-6, with 7 bases lining up with TRBD1. From germline, CDR1 is SEHNR and CDR2 FQNEAQ (reference sequence). Trimming cost V 1 base and J 5 bases; bases outside gene matches: 2. The CDR3 runs 15 residues. The CDR3 coding sequence is TGTGCCAGCAGCTTAGGAGGGGGCCATAATTCACCCCTCCACTTT. Encoded protein: CASSLGGGHNSPLHF.